The present T cell receptor (beta chain) was sequenced within a study of CD8+ T cells in alopecia areata. The wider study: The drug, oral tofacitinib, was given to treated patients at 5 to 10 mg twice daily. Findings and caveats of the study: Resident alphabeta T-cell populations of normal skin are likewise subject to sequencing in scalp samples.

Alopecia areata patients provided lesional scalp punch biopsies and peripheral blood. As concerns this clone: Its target is unknown.

Extraction and reverse transcription of RNA yielded cDNA as the sequencing template. Repertoires were generated with immunoSEQ multiplex PCR, while TCRdb's copy carries only in-frame clones and drops some. This sample has 80,000 to 100,000 clones, with less than 50% found just once. Sequencing input: CD4+ T cells sorted from blood. This receptor was identified in a human donor with alopecia areata.

Here the CDR3 reads CASSAGGNIQYF. In DNA, the CDR3 is TGTGCCAGCAGTGCCGGGGGAAACATTCAGTACTTC. The V and J genes are TRBV2 and TRBJ2-4; D perhaps matches TRBD2 (6 bases). Trimming shortened V by 4 bases and J by 6 bases, and 7 bases separated the two germline ends. The CDR3 loop spans 12 amino acids. Germline loops: CDR1 SNHLY, CDR2 FYNNEI. The entire variable domain, with the rest obtained from reference TRBV2 and TRBJ2-4, is as follows: EPEVTQTPSHQVTQMGQEVILRCVPISNHLYFYWYRQILGQKVEFLVSFYNNEISEKSEIFDDQFSVERPDGSNFTLKIRSTKLEDSAMYFCASSAGGNIQYFGAGTRLSVL.